This record covers a single T cell receptor beta chain. This entry belongs to a study of blood T cell repertoires in COVID-19. Trimming removed 5 bases at V and 3 bases at J, with 8 bases between. CDR3 length: 13 residues. Using immunoSEQ multiplex PCR, the repertoire was profiled, and TCRdb retains in-frame clones only, with some absent. The sample records roughly 290,000 clones, approximately 89% being singletons. The sequencing sample was made of peripheral blood. V gene TRBV12-3 or TRBV12-4 combines with J gene TRBJ2-1; D ambiguous. This clonotype was sampled from a woman aged 55-69 years with acute or convalescent COVID-19. As DNA, the CDR3 is TGTGCCAGCAGTGACGGGTTCTACAATGAGCAGTTCTTC. The encoded protein is CASSDGFYNEQFF.